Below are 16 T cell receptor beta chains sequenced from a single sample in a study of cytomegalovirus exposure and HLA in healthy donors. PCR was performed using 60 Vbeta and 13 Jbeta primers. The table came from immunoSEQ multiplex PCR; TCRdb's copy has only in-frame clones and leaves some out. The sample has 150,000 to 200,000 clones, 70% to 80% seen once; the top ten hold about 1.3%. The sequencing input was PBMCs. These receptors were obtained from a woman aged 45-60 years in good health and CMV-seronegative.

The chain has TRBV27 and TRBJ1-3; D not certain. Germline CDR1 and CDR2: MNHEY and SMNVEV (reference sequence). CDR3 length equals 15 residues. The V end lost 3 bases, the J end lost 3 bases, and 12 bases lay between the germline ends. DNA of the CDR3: TGTGCCAGCAGTTTCTCACGGGGAGATGGAAACACCATATATTTT. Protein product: CASSFSRGDGNTIYF.

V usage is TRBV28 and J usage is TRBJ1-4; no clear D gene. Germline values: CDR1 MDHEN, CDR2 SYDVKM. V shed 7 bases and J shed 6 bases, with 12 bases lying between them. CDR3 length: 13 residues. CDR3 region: CASTQTGYEKLFF. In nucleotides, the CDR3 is TGTGCCAGCACCCAGACCGGGTATGAAAAACTGTTTTTT.

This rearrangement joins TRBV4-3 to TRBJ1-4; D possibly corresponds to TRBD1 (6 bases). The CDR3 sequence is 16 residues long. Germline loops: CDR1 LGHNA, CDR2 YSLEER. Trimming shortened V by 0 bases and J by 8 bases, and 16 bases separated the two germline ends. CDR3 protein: CASSQDWGGGEEKLFF. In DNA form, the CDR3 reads TGCGCCAGCAGCCAAGACTGGGGGGGCGGGGAAGAAAAACTGTTTTTT.

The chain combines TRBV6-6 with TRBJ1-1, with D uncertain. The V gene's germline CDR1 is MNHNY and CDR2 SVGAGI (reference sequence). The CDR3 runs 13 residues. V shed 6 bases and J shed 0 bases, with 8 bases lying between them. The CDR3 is CASRPVVNTEAFF. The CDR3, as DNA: TGTGCCAGCAGGCCGGTCGTGAACACTGAAGCTTTCTTT.

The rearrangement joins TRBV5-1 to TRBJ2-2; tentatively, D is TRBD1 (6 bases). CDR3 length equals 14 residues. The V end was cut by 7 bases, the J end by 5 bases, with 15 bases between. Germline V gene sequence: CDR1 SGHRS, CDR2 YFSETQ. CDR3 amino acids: CASRTVRGTGELFF. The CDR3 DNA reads TGCGCCAGCCGGACAGTAAGAGGAACCGGGGAGCTGTTTTTT.

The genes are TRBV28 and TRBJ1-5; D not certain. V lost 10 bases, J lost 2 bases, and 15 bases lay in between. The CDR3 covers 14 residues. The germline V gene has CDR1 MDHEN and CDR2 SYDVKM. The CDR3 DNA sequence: TGTGCCACCAGAAGAGGTGCGGGCAATCAGCCCCAGCATTTT. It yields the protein CATRRGAGNQPQHF.

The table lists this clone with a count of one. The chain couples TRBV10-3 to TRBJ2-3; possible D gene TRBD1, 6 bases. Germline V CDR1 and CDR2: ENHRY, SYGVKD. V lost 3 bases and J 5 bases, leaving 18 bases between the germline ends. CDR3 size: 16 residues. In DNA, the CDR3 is TGTGCCATCAGTGATGGGGGCAAGGGGCCTCAAGATACGCAGTATTTT. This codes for CAISDGGKGPQDTQYF.

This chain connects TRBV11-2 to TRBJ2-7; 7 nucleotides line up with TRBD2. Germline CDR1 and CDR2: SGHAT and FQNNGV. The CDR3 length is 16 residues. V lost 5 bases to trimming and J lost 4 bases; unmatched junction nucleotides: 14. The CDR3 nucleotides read TGTGCCAGCAGCCTGACACCCGGACTAGATTATTACGAGCAGTACTTC. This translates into CASSLTPGLDYYEQYF.

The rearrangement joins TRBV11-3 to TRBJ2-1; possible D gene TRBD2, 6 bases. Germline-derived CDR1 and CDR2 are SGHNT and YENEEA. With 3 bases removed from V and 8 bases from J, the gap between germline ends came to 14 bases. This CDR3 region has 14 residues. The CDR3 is CASSLGLSRDEQFF. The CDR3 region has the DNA TGTGCCAGCAGCTTGGGACTCTCGAGGGATGAGCAGTTCTTC.

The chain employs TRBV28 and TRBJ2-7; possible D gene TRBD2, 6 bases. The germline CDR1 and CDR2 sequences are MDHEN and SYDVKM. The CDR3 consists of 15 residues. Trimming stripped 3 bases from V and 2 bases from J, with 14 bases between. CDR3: CASSLVEGLAYEQYF. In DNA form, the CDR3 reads TGTGCCAGCAGTTTGGTAGAGGGACTCGCCTACGAGCAGTACTTC.

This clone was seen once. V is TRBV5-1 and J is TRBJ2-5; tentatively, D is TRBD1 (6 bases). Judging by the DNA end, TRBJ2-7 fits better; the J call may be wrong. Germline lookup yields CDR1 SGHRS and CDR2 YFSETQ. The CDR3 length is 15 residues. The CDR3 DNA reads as TGCGCCAGCAGCCCCAGGGGCGAGAACTACTACGAGCAGTACTTC. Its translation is CASSPRGENYYEQYF.

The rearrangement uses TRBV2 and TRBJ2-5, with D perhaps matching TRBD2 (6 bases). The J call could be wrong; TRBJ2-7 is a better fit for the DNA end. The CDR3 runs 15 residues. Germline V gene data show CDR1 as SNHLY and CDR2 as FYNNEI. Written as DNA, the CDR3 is TGTGCCAGCAGTGCGGACTATCTGGGCTCCTACGAGCAGTACTTC. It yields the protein CASSADYLGSYEQYF.

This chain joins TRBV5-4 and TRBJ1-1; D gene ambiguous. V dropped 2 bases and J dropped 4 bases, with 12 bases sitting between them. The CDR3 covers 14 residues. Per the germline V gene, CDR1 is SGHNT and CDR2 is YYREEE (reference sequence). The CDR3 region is CASSLGLAGTEAFF. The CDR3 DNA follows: TGTGCCAGCAGCTTAGGACTTGCGGGCACTGAAGCTTTCTTT.

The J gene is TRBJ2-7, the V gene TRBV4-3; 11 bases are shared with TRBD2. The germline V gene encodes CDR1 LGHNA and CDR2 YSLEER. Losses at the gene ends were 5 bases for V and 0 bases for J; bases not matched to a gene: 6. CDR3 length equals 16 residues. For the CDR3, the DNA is TGCGCCAGCAGCTTCGGGACTAGCGGCACCTCCTACGAGCAGTACTTC. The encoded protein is CASSFGTSGTSYEQYF.

Here the CDR3 reads CASSARQGGYEQYF. The CDR3 bases are TGTGCCAGCAGCGCGAGACAGGGGGGTTACGAGCAGTACTTC. V usage is TRBV7-2 and J usage is TRBJ2-7, with 9 positions matching TRBD1. Germline CDR1 and CDR2: SGHTA and FQGNSA. This CDR3 has 14 amino acids. V trimming: 5 bases; J trimming: 4 bases; junction bases outside the gene matches: 6.

In nucleotides, the CDR3 is TGTGCCAGTATGGAGACAGGGTCAAGGAACACTGAAGCTTTCTTT. Residues: CASMETGSRNTEAFF. This rearrangement joins TRBV19 to TRBJ1-1, with 7 positions matching TRBD1. The V segment lost 7 bases and the J segment 1 base; nucleotides outside the gene matches: 9. The CDR3 length is 15 residues. The germline V gene encodes CDR1 LNHDA and CDR2 SQIVND (reference sequence).